The 19 T cell receptor beta chains below all came from one sample that was sequenced in a study of T cells in Graves' hyperthyroidism and ophthalmopathy. What was amplified from RNA transcripts were TCR beta CDR3 regions. Primed by the HTBI set, a first-round RT-PCR was run on the TCR CDR3. TCRdb processed the multiplex PCR reads anew with MiXCR; each CDR3 protein has one entry. The table records around 300,000 distinct CDR3 sequences, about 25% of them present only once. The source material was blood. The receptors were gathered from a man aged 40-50 years with Graves' hyperthyroidism that later progressed to Graves' ophthalmopathy.

Ten or more counts support this clonotype. The chain links TRBV11-2 to TRBJ2-2; TRBD1 matches at 7 bases. J gave up 6 bases and V 1 base, and 2 bases lay outside the gene matches. Germline V gives CDR1 SGHAT, CDR2 FQNNGV. The CDR3 covers 14 residues. The CDR3, as DNA: TGTGCCAGCAGCTTAGGGGACAGTTCCGGGGAGCTGTTTTTT. The encoded protein is CASSLGDSSGELFF.

This clonotype was counted many times. The chain recombines TRBV12-5 with TRBJ2-7; the D gene could be TRBD1 or TRBD2 (5 bases each). V dropped 9 bases and J dropped 2 bases, with 17 bases sitting between them. The germline gives CDR1 LGHNT, CDR2 FRNRAP. The CDR3 totals 14 residues. The CDR3 bases are TGTGCTAGAAAACTCCGGGACCCGGCCTACGAGCAGTACTTC. The encoded protein is CARKLRDPAYEQYF.

This clonotype was seen ten or more times. This chain connects TRBV18 to TRBJ2-7, with D uncertain. The germline V gene encodes CDR1 KGHSH and CDR2 LQKENI. The CDR3 extends over 15 amino acids. The V and J ends lost 2 bases and 0 bases respectively, with 11 bases between them. CDR3 nucleotides: TGTGCCAGCTCACCAAACTACAGTAGCTCCTACGAGCAGTACTTC. This encodes CASSPNYSSSYEQYF. The whole variable domain, filled in from reference TRBV18 and TRBJ2-7, reads NAGVMQNPRHLVRRRGQEARLRCSPMKGHSHVYWYRQLPEEGLKFMVYLQKENIIDESGMPKERFSAEFPKEGPSILRIQQVVRGDSAAYFCASSPNYSSSYEQYFGPGTRLTVT.

This clonotype was seen ten or more times. V usage is TRBV5-1 and J usage is TRBJ1-1, with D hard to call. The CDR3 length is 13 residues. Trimming cost V 3 bases and J 2 bases, with 8 bases left between them. The germline gives CDR1 SGHRS, CDR2 YFSETQ. The CDR3 DNA follows: TGCGCCAGCAGCTCGACATCCAACACTGAAGCTTTCTTT. Translation: CASSSTSNTEAFF.

This clonotype was recorded at least ten times. The chain joins TRBV20-1 to TRBJ1-1; D perhaps matches TRBD1 (6 bases). The germline V gene has CDR1 DFQATT and CDR2 SNEGSKA (reference sequence). CDR3 length: 14 amino acids. The V end lost 4 bases, the J end lost 4 bases, and 16 bases lay between the germline ends. CDR3 DNA: TGCAGTGCTATCTACAGGGACGGCGGCACTGAAGCTTTCTTT. Protein sequence: CSAIYRDGGTEAFF.

The CDR3 DNA reads as TGTGCCAGCAGTTTTCGGGTGGAAGCTTTCTTT. Residues: CASSFRVEAFF. The J gene is TRBJ1-1, the V gene TRBV28; no clear D gene. This CDR3 comprises 11 residues. The V end lost 3 bases, the J end lost 8 bases, and 7 bases lay between the germline ends. In germline, CDR1 is MDHEN, CDR2 SYDVKM.

The sample holds many counts of this clonotype. The rearrangement uses TRBV6-1 and TRBJ2-7; D is ambiguous. Trimming removed 0 bases at V and 0 bases at J, with 12 bases between. Germline CDR1 reads MNHNS; CDR2 reads SASEGT. The CDR3 is 16 amino acids. The CDR3 reads CASSEARWLDSYEQYF. In DNA form, the CDR3 reads TGTGCCAGCAGTGAAGCGCGGTGGCTAGACTCCTACGAGCAGTACTTC.

This clonotype was observed at least ten times. This sequence joins TRBV25-1 and TRBJ2-1, with D unclear. Trimming cost V 4 bases and J 4 bases, with 5 bases left between them. Germline values: CDR1 MGHDK, CDR2 SYGVNS. This CDR3 is 12 amino acids long. CDR3 residues: CASSGEYNEQFF. CDR3 sequence (DNA): TGTGCCAGCAGTGGGGAATACAATGAGCAGTTCTTC.

The table lists this clonotype with many counts. V usage is TRBV7-2 and J usage is TRBJ1-1; the D gene is possibly TRBD1 (6 bases). This CDR3 comprises 15 residues. Germline CDR1 is SGHTA and CDR2 is FQGNSA. Between the trimmed V and J ends, which lost 1 base and 3 bases, there was a span of 12 bases. CDR3 in amino acids: CASSLVIRGDTEAFF. CDR3 sequence (DNA): TGTGCCAGCAGCTTAGTAATCAGGGGCGACACTGAAGCTTTCTTT.

This clonotype was recorded many times. The chain uses TRBV5-5 and TRBJ2-3; D may be TRBD2 (5 bases). The V gene lost 0 bases and the J gene lost 1 base, with 6 bases spanning the gap. Germline assignment: CDR1 SGHKS and CDR2 YYEKEE (reference sequence). This CDR3 comprises 14 residues. The CDR3 bases are TGTGCCAGCAGCTTGGAAGCGGGCACAGATACGCAGTATTTT. Its translation: CASSLEAGTDTQYF.

The V call is TRBV12-3 or TRBV12-4, the J call TRBJ1-6; a possible D gene is TRBD1 (6 bases). V dropped 8 bases and J dropped 7 bases, with 15 bases sitting between them. This CDR3 contains 14 residues. The chain's CDR3 is CASGSGVHNSPLHF. In DNA form, the CDR3 reads TGTGCCAGCGGCTCAGGGGTCCACAATTCACCCCTCCACTTT.

This clonotype has ten or more counts. This rearrangement joins TRBV15 to TRBJ2-7; 11 bases match TRBD2. The V segment lost 2 bases and the J segment 3 bases; nucleotides outside the gene matches: 3. This CDR3 contains 15 residues. Germline V gene data show CDR1 as LNHNV and CDR2 as YYDKDF (reference sequence). The CDR3 coding sequence is TGTGCCACCAGCAGATCGGGACTAGCGGACTACGAGCAGTACTTC. Translated: CATSRSGLADYEQYF.

There are many counts of this clonotype. This sequence joins TRBV12-5 and TRBJ2-7; possibly TRBD2 for D (7 bases). The CDR3 runs to 16 residues. Germline-derived CDR1 and CDR2 are LGHNT and FRNRAP. With 2 bases removed from V and 0 bases from J, the gap between germline ends came to 14 bases. The CDR3 region has the DNA TGTGCTAGTGGTTTGTGGGGGCCTAGCGGCTCCTACGAGCAGTACTTC. Amino acids: CASGLWGPSGSYEQYF.

The chain couples TRBV6-5 to TRBJ1-2, with 7 bases lining up with TRBD1. Germline CDR1 is MNHEY and CDR2 is SVGAGI. Trimming at V came to 4 bases and at J to 7 bases, leaving 9 bases not matched to a gene. The CDR3 has 14 amino acids. The CDR3, as DNA: TGTGCCAGCAGTTCTATCCGACAGGGTATTGGCTACACCTTC. Translation gives CASSSIRQGIGYTF.

This sequence joins TRBV11-2 and TRBJ1-5; D call uncertain. From germline, CDR1 is SGHAT and CDR2 FQNNGV. The CDR3 spans 15 residues. V gave up 0 bases and J gave up 4 bases, with 10 bases separating them. The CDR3: CASSLEFAVNQPQHF. CDR3 sequence (DNA): TGTGCCAGCAGCTTAGAATTTGCGGTTAATCAGCCCCAGCATTTT.

This clonotype was detected only a few times. The chain links TRBV28 to TRBJ1-2, with D possibly being TRBD1 (5 bases). Germline V CDR1 and CDR2: MDHEN, SYDVKM. Trimming stripped 0 bases from V and 7 bases from J, with 15 bases between. The CDR3 sequence is 15 residues long. Written as DNA, the CDR3 is TGTGCCAGCAGTTTATGGGCCGGGGGAGAGCGTGGCTACACCTTC. This sequence encodes CASSLWAGGERGYTF.

The rearrangement uses TRBV11-2 and TRBJ2-2; 9 positions agree with TRBD2. Germline trimming cut 1 base from V and 4 bases from J; bases unmatched to any gene: 7. Per germline, CDR1 SGHAT and CDR2 FQNNGV. The CDR3 extends over 17 amino acids. The CDR3 reads CASSLGGLAGLTGELFF. As DNA, the CDR3 is TGTGCCAGCAGCTTAGGGGGGCTAGCGGGGCTCACCGGGGAGCTGTTTTTT. The full variable domain, rest sourced from reference TRBV11-2 and TRBJ2-2, is EAGVAQSPRYKIIEKRQSVAFWCNPISGHATLYWYQQILGQGPKLLIQFQNNGVVDDSQLPKDRFSAERLKGVDSTLKIQPAKLEDSAVYLCASSLGGLAGLTGELFFGEGSRLTVL.

The chain combines TRBV5-6 with TRBJ1-1, with a possible D match to TRBD1 (5 bases). CDR3 size: 16 residues. Germline V gene sequence: CDR1 SGHDT, CDR2 YYEEEE. The V end lost 4 bases, the J end lost 0 bases, and 16 bases lay between the germline ends. The CDR3 coding sequence is TGTGCCAGCAGCAGCGTCAGGGAGAAAATGAACACTGAAGCTTTCTTT. Its protein is CASSSVREKMNTEAFF.

The sample holds many counts of this clonotype. V usage is TRBV11-2 and J usage is TRBJ2-2; D is ambiguous. This CDR3 is 15 amino acids long. The germline V gene has CDR1 SGHAT and CDR2 FQNNGV. V lost 1 base and J 6 bases, leaving 12 bases between the germline ends. DNA for the CDR3: TGTGCCAGCAGCTTAGGTCCAGGAAGGGCCGGGGAGCTGTTTTTT. It is translated as CASSLGPGRAGELFF.